This TCR beta chain was retrieved from a study of CD8 T cells in ankylosing spondylitis. Broader study findings: Prior literature has documented some motif variants in synovial fluid and blood from reactive arthritis. Disease-linked clones reportedly concentrated significantly in matched ankylosing spondylitis synovial fluid. Disease-linked clones had a CD8+ phenotype and relatively low frequency in peripheral blood.

For this clonotype: The antigen is not known.

5'-RACE, quantitative and with molecular barcodes, yielded the TCR beta libraries. TCRdb re-called the 5' RACE reads through MiXCR, storing one row per CDR3 protein. Of roughly 30,000 distinct CDR3 sequences listed, 12% to 15% are singletons. The CDR3 sequence is 16 residues long. Germline loops: CDR1 KGHSH, CDR2 LQKENI. V lost 3 bases and J lost 7; bases outside the gene matches: 12. The sequenced sample consisted of blood. The sequence came from a male donor with ankylosing spondylitis or in good health (not recorded which). The chain employs TRBV18 and TRBJ2-1; TRBD1 agrees at 7 bases. As DNA, the CDR3 is TGTGCCAGCTCACCCTTTACAGGGGACGGGTTGAATGAGCAGTTCTTC. Protein sequence: CASSPFTGDGLNEQFF.